This T cell receptor (beta chain) was identified in a study of T cells in Graves' hyperthyroidism and ophthalmopathy. Overall study findings and caveats: The majority of expanded thyroid clonotypes above 0.001 also appeared in blood.

At least ten counts were recorded for this clonotype. As yet, its antigen is unknown. The hyperthyroidism was newly diagnosed and had lasted under 2 months; the patients were aged 18 to 65. Diagnoses were made from clinical symptoms, serum measures (thyroxine and TRAb), thyroid ultrasound and orbital computed tomography. It was RNA transcripts that yielded the amplified TCR beta CDR3 regions. During a first-round RT-PCR of the TCR CDR3, the HTBI primer set was used. TCRdb re-analysed the multiplex PCR reads in MiXCR, keeping a single row per CDR3 protein. The sample shows 700,000 to 850,000 distinct CDR3 sequences, roughly a third of them seen only once. Germline CDR1 and CDR2: WSHSY and SAAADI. There are 16 residues in the CDR3. Trimming shortened V by 6 bases and J by 3 bases, and 15 bases separated the two germline ends.

The sequenced sample consisted of blood. The TCR originated in a woman between 40 and 55 years old with Graves' hyperthyroidism. The V call is TRBV10-2, the J call TRBJ2-6; D tentatively reads TRBD1 or TRBD2 (6 bases each). CDR3 residues: CASRTGARGGANVLTF. The CDR3 DNA reads as TGCGCCAGCAGAACGGGGGCGCGGGGTGGGGCCAACGTCCTGACTTTC.